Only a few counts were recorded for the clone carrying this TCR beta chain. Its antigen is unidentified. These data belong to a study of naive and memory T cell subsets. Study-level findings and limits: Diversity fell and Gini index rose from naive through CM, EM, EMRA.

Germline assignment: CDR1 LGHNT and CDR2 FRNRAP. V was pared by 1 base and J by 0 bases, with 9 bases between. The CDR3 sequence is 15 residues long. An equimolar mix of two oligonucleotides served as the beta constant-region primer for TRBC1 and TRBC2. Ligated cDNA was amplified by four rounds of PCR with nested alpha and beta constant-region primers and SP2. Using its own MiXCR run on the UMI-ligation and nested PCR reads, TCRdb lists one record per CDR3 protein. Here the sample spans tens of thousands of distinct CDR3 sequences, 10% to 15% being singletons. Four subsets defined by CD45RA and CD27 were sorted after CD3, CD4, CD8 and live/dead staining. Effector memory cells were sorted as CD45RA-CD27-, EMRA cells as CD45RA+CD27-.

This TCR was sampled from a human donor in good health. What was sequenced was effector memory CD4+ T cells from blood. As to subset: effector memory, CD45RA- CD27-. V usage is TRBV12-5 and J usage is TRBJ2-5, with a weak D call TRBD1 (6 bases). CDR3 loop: CASGLETGHQETQYF. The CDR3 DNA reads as TGTGCTAGTGGTTTGGAAACAGGGCACCAAGAGACCCAGTACTTC.